What follows are 7 T cell receptor beta chains derived from one specimen sequenced in a study of tumor-infiltrating lymphocytes in glioblastoma multiforme. TCRB libraries came from RNA via three nested multiplex PCR rounds. TCRdb independently ran MiXCR on the multiplex PCR reads; one entry per CDR3 protein. The top ten hold around a third of the sample, which has 25,000 to 40,000 distinct CDR3 sequences, about 64% seen once. The source material was brain tumor tissue. Receptor source: a male donor with glioblastoma.

Concerning this clonotype: A read error is likely, as this CDR3 ends without the conserved phenylalanine or tryptophan. The chain has TRBV29-1 and TRBJ2-1, with TRBD2 matching over 7 bases. CDR1 and CDR2 from the germline V gene are SQVTM and ANQGSEA. The V segment lost 6 bases and the J segment 8 bases; nucleotides outside the gene matches: 13. The CDR3 consists of 14 residues. CDR3 loop: CSVATYGGGDEQFL. The CDR3 region has the DNA TGCAGCGTGGCGACCTATGGGGGAGGGGATGAGCAGTTCCTC.

The chain is built from TRBV29-1 and TRBJ2-7; no clear D gene. The CDR3 has 13 amino acids. Per the germline V gene, CDR1 is SQVTM and CDR2 is ANQGSEA. Deletions cut 0 bases from V and 0 bases from J, with 6 bases between. The CDR3 region has the DNA TGCAGCGTTGAAGATAACGCCTCCTACGAGCAGTACTTC. Residues: CSVEDNASYEQYF.

To note about this clonotype: A read error may account for a junction end that differs from germline. The V gene is TRBV6-6, the J gene TRBJ2-2, with a possible D match to TRBD2 (5 bases). The CDR3 runs 15 residues. Germline V gene data show CDR1 as MNHNY and CDR2 as SVGAGI (reference sequence). Here the CDR3 reads CASRQKTENTGELVF. The CDR3 DNA sequence: TGTGCCAGCAGACAGAAAACAGAGAACACCGGGGAGCTGGTTTTT.

This clonotype is medium-sized within its sample. This chain links TRBV6-5 with TRBJ2-7; TRBD1 matches 8 bases. Germline V lookup: CDR1 MNHEY, CDR2 SVGAGI. V was pared by 6 bases and J by 0 bases, with 4 bases of the junction left unmatched. This CDR3 has 14 residues. This CDR3 reads CASSSDRGSYEQYF. The CDR3 DNA reads as TGTGCCAGCAGCTCCGACAGGGGCTCCTACGAGCAGTACTTC.

Points on this clonotype: At one boundary the junction diverges from the germline segment, which might be a read error. The rearrangement links TRBV20-1 to TRBJ1-6, with 10 bases that match TRBD1. The CDR3 covers 14 residues. CDR1 and CDR2 from the germline V gene are DFQATT and SNEGSKA (reference sequence). CDR3 DNA: TGCTGTGCGGTTCAGGGACAGGGGAATTCACCCCTCCACTTT. Translation: CCAVQGQGNSPLHF.

The sample holds many counts of this clonotype. The genes are TRBV5-1 and TRBJ1-1; D is unresolved. The CDR3 has 14 amino acids. Deletions cut 2 bases from V and 0 bases from J, with 8 bases between. Germline V gene data show CDR1 as SGHRS and CDR2 as YFSETQ. The CDR3 loop is CASSFGFLNTEAFF. The CDR3 DNA follows: TGCGCCAGCAGCTTTGGGTTTCTGAACACTGAAGCTTTCTTT.

By frequency in the sample, this clonotype is large. The gene calls are TRBV11-2 and TRBJ2-2, with 9 nucleotides matching TRBD2. Trimming at V came to 4 bases and at J to 7 bases, leaving 7 bases not matched to a gene. CDR3 size: 15 residues. Germline V gene data show CDR1 as SGHAT and CDR2 as FQNNGV. The CDR3 DNA reads as TGTGCCAGCAGCTCGATAGCGGGAGCGGGCGGGGAGCTGTTTTTT. Translating it yields CASSSIAGAGGELFF.